Listed below are T cell receptor beta chains from one sample, sequenced in a study of radiation and T cells in renal cell carcinoma. Assay: immunoSEQ multiplex PCR; the TCRdb copy retains only in-frame clones and omits some. In the table there are approximately 21,000 clones, about 50% of which are singletons. Source: tumor tissue, taken from a patient whose treatment included radiotherapy and nephrectomy. The receptors come from a woman in her fifties or sixties with renal cell carcinoma. Both conserved end residues are part of each CDR3. A D gene is named only where the DNA matches it firmly. Expanded clones are given a class, and other clones once, few, many or no size at all.

V: TRBV1
D: NA
J: TRBJ1-6
size: NA
DNA: TGCACCAGCAGCCCGTTAAAGGGACAGAGTTATAATTCACCCCTCCACTTT
CDR3: CTSSPLKGQSYNSPLHF

V: TRBV7-9
D: NA
J: TRBJ2-7
size: few
DNA: TGTGCCAGCAGTCAACAGGGCTACGAGCAGTACTTC
CDR3: CASSQQGYEQYF

V: TRBV5-6
D: NA
J: TRBJ1-2
size: NA
DNA: TGTGCCAGCAGCGGCTCAGGGGCGGTTATGAATGGCTACACCTTC
CDR3: CASSGSGAVMNGYTF

V: TRBV4-2
D: NA
J: TRBJ2-1
size: once
DNA: TGTGCCAGCAGCCAAGACCCGAGCTCCTACAATGAGCAGTTCTTC
CDR3: CASSQDPSSYNEQFF

V: TRBV4-3
D: NA
J: TRBJ1-1
size: few
DNA: TGCGCCAGCAGCCTCGAGGCTCTCCAGGGGATGAACACTGAAGCTTTCTTT
CDR3: CASSLEALQGMNTEAFF

V: TRBV7-9
D: NA
J: TRBJ1-2
size: many
DNA: TGTGCCAGCAGCTTTCTTGAGTCGGGGATACATTACACCTTC
CDR3: CASSFLESGIHYTF

V: TRBV6-5
D: NA
J: TRBJ1-2
size: NA
DNA: TGTGCCAGCAGTTTAAGGGGATTCAGTCCGGGCTACACCTTC
CDR3: CASSLRGFSPGYTF

V: TRBV7-9
D: NA
J: TRBJ1-2
size: many
DNA: TGTGCCAGCAGCTTATCGCCGGCAGGGTCGGGCTACACCTTC
CDR3: CASSLSPAGSGYTF

V: TRBV2
D: NA
J: TRBJ2-1
size: NA
DNA: TGTGCCAGCAGTGTTGGGGGTGGGAATGCGGAGCAGTTCTTC
CDR3: CASSVGGGNAEQFF

V: TRBV19
D: NA
J: TRBJ1-2
size: few
DNA: TGTGCCAGTGGAGAGTCTAACTATGGCTACACCTTC
CDR3: CASGESNYGYTF

V: TRBV4-3
D: NA
J: TRBJ1-2
size: few
DNA: TGCGCCAGCAGCCAAGGTCGGGGGGGAACCTATGGCTACACCTTC
CDR3: CASSQGRGGTYGYTF

V: TRBV7-9
D: NA
J: TRBJ2-7
size: large
DNA: TGTGCCAGCAGTTATGGCGCCTCCTACGAGCAGTACTTC
CDR3: CASSYGASYEQYF

V: TRBV5-5
D: NA
J: TRBJ1-1
size: once
DNA: TGTGCCAGCAGCTTGGCCGGACAGATGTATGAAGCTTTCTTT
CDR3: CASSLAGQMYEAFF

V: TRBV10-3
D: NA
J: TRBJ2-1
size: NA
DNA: TGTGCCATCAGTGACAGGAGCTCCTACAATGAGCAGTTCTTC
CDR3: CAISDRSSYNEQFF

V: TRBV15
D: NA
J: TRBJ1-4
size: once
DNA: TGTGCCACCAGCAGAGATAGGCTTAATGAAAAACTGTTTTTT
CDR3: CATSRDRLNEKLFF

V: TRBV30
D: NA
J: TRBJ1-5
size: NA
DNA: TGTGCCTGGACTGAGGGGCTATGGCAGCCCCAGCATTTT
CDR3: CAWTEGLWQPQHF

V: TRBV2
D: TRBD2
J: TRBJ2-1
size: NA
DNA: TGTGCCAGCACTCGCGGGGGGGCCAGGGAGCAGTTCTTC
CDR3: CASTRGGAREQFF

V: TRBV5-4
D: TRBD1
J: TRBJ1-2
size: NA
DNA: TGTGCCAGCAGCTCTGGACAGGTGCCTAACTATGGCTACACCTTC
CDR3: CASSSGQVPNYGYTF

V: TRBV5-1
D: NA
J: TRBJ1-1
size: many
DNA: TGCGCCAGCAGCTTTGGTAGTTTTGAAGCTTTCTTT
CDR3: CASSFGSFEAFF

V: TRBV25-1
D: TRBD1
J: TRBJ2-5
size: NA
DNA: TGTGCCAGCAGTGATGCTGGACAGGGGGAGACCCAGTACTTC
CDR3: CASSDAGQGETQYF

V: TRBV7-8
D: NA
J: TRBJ1-2
size: once
DNA: TGTGCCAGCAGCTTAGCCGGGCAGTATGGCTACACCTTC
CDR3: CASSLAGQYGYTF

V: TRBV2
D: TRBD1
J: TRBJ1-5
size: once
DNA: TGTGCCAGCAGTGAAGGCGGGACAGTGAATCAGCCCCAGCATTTT
CDR3: CASSEGGTVNQPQHF

V: TRBV7-6
D: TRBD1
J: TRBJ1-6
size: few
DNA: TGTGCCAGCAGCTCCGACAGGGGTAATTCACCCCTCCACTTT
CDR3: CASSSDRGNSPLHF

V: TRBV11-1
D: NA
J: TRBJ1-1
size: NA
DNA: TGTGCCAGCAGCTTCCGGACCTCCGGGGCTTTCTTT
CDR3: CASSFRTSGAFF

V: TRBV5-5
D: NA
J: TRBJ1-1
size: few
DNA: TGTGCCAGCAGCGGGCCCCAGGGATGGACTGAAGCTTTCTTT
CDR3: CASSGPQGWTEAFF

V: TRBV6-5
D: NA
J: TRBJ1-6
size: NA
DNA: TGTGCCAGCAGTTACTCGAGTAGGGGACCCCTCCACTTT
CDR3: CASSYSSRGPLHF

V: TRBV4-2
D: TRBD1
J: TRBJ1-2
size: once
DNA: TGTGCCAGCAGCCTGGACAGGGTCGTCTATGGCTACACCTTC
CDR3: CASSLDRVVYGYTF

V: TRBV4-1
D: NA
J: TRBJ1-5
size: many
DNA: TGCGCCAGCAGCCAAGAGGGGATAATGGGGGGGCAGCCCCAGCATTTT
CDR3: CASSQEGIMGGQPQHF

V: TRBV29-1
D: NA
J: TRBJ1-1
size: NA
DNA: TGCAGCGTTAGGGCTGGGTTCACTGAAGCTTTCTTT
CDR3: CSVRAGFTEAFF